The 23 T cell receptor beta chains listed next were all sequenced from one sample in a study of CD8+CD57+ T cells in acquired aplastic anemia. CDR3 and TCR beta VDJ profiling relied on a genomic DNA template. Via MiXCR, TCRdb re-called the reads, giving one row per CDR3 protein. The sample includes some 180,000 distinct CDR3 sequences, 48% of them seen just once. Patients picked for sequencing had shown CD8+CD57+ cell expansion detected by flow cytometry. Sequenced sample: sorted CD4+, CD8+, or CD8+CD57+ T cells (not recorded which) from PBMCs. The receptors stem from a human donor with aplastic anemia.

In the case of this clonotype: The missing conserved phenylalanine or tryptophan at the end of this CDR3 makes a read error likely. The chain employs TRBV10-3 and TRBJ1-1, with unresolved D. The V and J ends lost 2 bases and 1 base respectively, with 8 bases between them. Germline loops: CDR1 ENHRY, CDR2 SYGVKD. This CDR3 contains 14 residues. This chain's CDR3 is CAISEATGNTEAFL. CDR3 in DNA: TGTGCCATCAGTGAGGCGACGGGGAACACTGAAGCTTTCCTT.

This chain uses TRBV25-1 with TRBJ1-1; the match to TRBD1 covers 7 bases. Germline V gene sequence: CDR1 MGHDK, CDR2 SYGVNS. V lost 6 bases and J lost 4; bases outside the gene matches: 5. The CDR3 covers 13 residues. This chain's CDR3 is CASSTTGVTEAFF. For the CDR3, the DNA is TGTGCCAGCAGCACCACAGGGGTCACTGAAGCTTTCTTT.

The chain carries TRBV20-1 and TRBJ2-5; TRBD2 aligns across 11 bases. Germline loops: CDR1 DFQATT, CDR2 SNEGSKA (reference sequence). The CDR3 is made up of 13 amino acids. Trimming cost V 7 bases and J 3 bases; bases outside gene matches: 4. CDR3 in amino acids: CSEASGRKETQYF. The CDR3 DNA follows: TGCAGTGAAGCTAGCGGGAGGAAAGAGACCCAGTACTTC.

Note on this clonotype: A much more abundant neighbour one base away suggests this may be a read error. This CDR3 is missing its conserved last phenylalanine or tryptophan, likely due to a read error. V gene TRBV28 combines with J gene TRBJ2-7; D not certain. There are 13 residues in the CDR3. The V end was cut by 10 bases, the J end by 2 bases, with 15 bases between. Germline CDR1 MDHEN, CDR2 SYDVKM. In DNA form, the CDR3 reads TGTGCCACCGTATCACCGCGTCCCTACGAGCAGTACCTC. This gives the protein CATVSPRPYEQYL.

The V and J genes are TRBV19 and TRBJ2-5, with 14 positions matching TRBD2. V dropped 4 bases and J dropped 11; count of bases not matched to a gene: 21. Germline assignment: CDR1 LNHDA and CDR2 SQIVND (reference sequence). This CDR3 is 19 amino acids long. CDR3 residues: CASSTPGTSGSRYAGEQYF. Written as DNA, the CDR3 is TGTGCCAGTAGTACCCCGGGGACTAGCGGGAGTAGGTATGCGGGGGAGCAGTACTTC.

The chain is built from TRBV19 and TRBJ1-3; TRBD1 matches 11 bases. V lost 5 bases, J lost 8 bases, and 5 bases stayed unmatched. This CDR3 contains 14 residues. Germline V gene sequence: CDR1 LNHDA, CDR2 SQIVND (reference sequence). The CDR3 is CASSATDRGHTIYF. The CDR3 bases are TGTGCCAGTAGTGCGACGGACAGGGGGCACACCATATATTTT.

This chain joins TRBV7-6 and TRBJ2-7; no definite D call. In germline, CDR1 is SGHVS, CDR2 FNYEAQ. This CDR3 has 13 amino acids. V dropped 6 bases and J dropped 3 bases, with 12 bases sitting between them. The CDR3 nucleotides are TGTGCCAGCAGTGTTAGTATGGGCTACGAGCAGTACTTC. It codes for CASSVSMGYEQYF.

This clonotype has at least ten counts. The chain carries TRBV7-8 and TRBJ1-4, with 7 bases matching TRBD1. CDR1 and CDR2 from the germline V gene are SGHVS and FQNEAQ. With V trimmed by 1 base and J by 1 base, 3 bases remained unmatched. The CDR3 has 16 residues. The CDR3 DNA sequence: TGTGCCAGCAGCTTAGGGGCAGGGGGAACTAATGAAAAACTGTTTTTT. Translation: CASSLGAGGTNEKLFF.

This clonotype was recorded a few times. J is TRBJ2-7 and V is TRBV15; no firm D call. CDR1 and CDR2 (germline): LNHNV, YYDKDF (reference sequence). CDR3 length equals 14 residues. Trimming pared 3 bases from V and 0 bases from J, leaving 9 bases between. Here the CDR3 reads CATSSDRTSYEQYF. The CDR3 DNA sequence: TGTGCCACCAGCAGTGACCGGACCTCCTACGAGCAGTACTTC.

There are a few counts of this clonotype. The chain combines TRBV10-3 with TRBJ2-1, with D perhaps TRBD1 (6 bases). V shed 4 bases and J shed 9 bases, with 10 bases lying between them. Germline V gene sequence: CDR1 ENHRY, CDR2 SYGVKD. CDR3 length: 12 amino acids. In nucleotides, the CDR3 is TGTGCCATCAGTGCCACAGGGCGTGAGCAGTTCTTC. It codes for CAISATGREQFF.

The gene calls are TRBV25-1 and TRBJ1-6, with D unclear. The CDR3 has 13 amino acids. The germline V gene has CDR1 MGHDK and CDR2 SYGVNS. Trimming pared 8 bases from V and 6 bases from J, leaving 11 bases between. For the CDR3, the DNA is TGTGCCAGCGGCCCATCGGGTAATTCACCCCTCCACTTT. Protein sequence: CASGPSGNSPLHF.

This clonotype was counted a single time. This chain connects TRBV24-1 to TRBJ1-2; 9 bases agree with TRBD1. With V trimmed by 4 bases and J by 8 bases, 7 bases remained unmatched. CDR1 KGHDR and CDR2 SFDVKD come from the germline V gene. The CDR3 has 14 amino acids. CDR3 loop: CATSDPGTGNGYTF. Here the CDR3 DNA reads TGTGCCACCAGTGACCCCGGGACAGGGAACGGCTACACCTTC.

The sample holds many counts of this clonotype. This sequence joins TRBV5-4 and TRBJ1-2; possible D gene TRBD1, 5 bases. This CDR3 is 13 amino acids long. Germline V gene sequence: CDR1 SGHNT, CDR2 YYREEE (reference sequence). Trimming took 7 bases from V and 7 from J, leaving 17 bases between them. In DNA form, the CDR3 reads TGTGCCAGCGGGAAGGGGTTACGAGCTGGCTACACCTTC. Translated, it gives CASGKGLRAGYTF. Looking up the rest from reference TRBV5-4 and TRBJ1-2 gives the full variable domain: ETGVTQSPTHLIKTRGQQVTLRCSSQSGHNTVSWYQQALGQGPQFIFQYYREEENGRGNFPPRFSGLQFPNYSSELNVNALELDDSALYLCASGKGLRAGYTFGSGTRLTVV.

The chain is built from TRBV12-3 or TRBV12-4 and TRBJ2-5; D unclear. CDR3 size: 12 residues. Trimming left V 6 bases short and J 4 bases short, with 9 bases between. The CDR3, as DNA: TGTGCCAGCAGCCCTCTCGGAGAGACCCAGTACTTC. The encoded protein is CASSPLGETQYF.

This chain uses TRBV20-1 with TRBJ2-7, with D perhaps matching TRBD1 (6 bases). CDR3 size: 13 residues. Germline CDR1 DFQATT, CDR2 SNEGSKA (reference sequence). V lost 2 bases, J lost 5 bases, and 13 bases lay in between. The CDR3 DNA is TGCAGTGCTAGATTCAGGGGCTTTAACGAGCAGTACTTC. The encoded protein is CSARFRGFNEQYF.

The chain is built from TRBV2 and TRBJ1-5, with D possibly TRBD1 on 6 matching bases. Deletions cut 7 bases from V and 2 bases from J, with 15 bases between. This CDR3 spans 15 amino acids. The V gene's germline CDR1 is SNHLY and CDR2 FYNNEI. CDR3 sequence reads: CASIRDTGRNQPQHF. The CDR3 DNA sequence: TGTGCCAGCATTCGGGACACCGGACGCAATCAGCCCCAGCATTTT. The whole variable domain, remainder taken from reference TRBV2 and TRBJ1-5, is EPEVTQTPSHQVTQMGQEVILRCVPISNHLYFYWYRQILGQKVEFLVSFYNNEISEKSEIFDDQFSVERPDGSNFTLKIRSTKLEDSAMYFCASIRDTGRNQPQHFGDGTRLSIL.

This clonotype has ten or more counts. V usage is TRBV5-1 and J usage is TRBJ1-5; D is perhaps TRBD1 (6 bases). This CDR3 is built from 14 residues. The V gene's germline CDR1 is SGHRS and CDR2 YFSETQ. Trimming removed 3 bases from V and 4 bases from J, with 11 bases in between. The CDR3 DNA reads TGCGCCAGCAGCTGGGGGGGCAAAAATCAGCCCCAGCATTTT. Its translation is CASSWGGKNQPQHF.

This clonotype showed up many times. The rearrangement links TRBV5-4 to TRBJ2-5; D call uncertain. This CDR3 has 14 residues. Germline V CDR1 and CDR2: SGHNT, YYREEE (reference sequence). Trimming took off 0 bases at V and 4 bases at J, with 10 bases between the two ends. CDR3 loop: CASSLDRGGETQYF. CDR3 bases: TGTGCCAGCAGCTTGGATCGTGGTGGAGAGACCCAGTACTTC. The variable domain in full, with the rest retrieved from reference TRBV5-4 and TRBJ2-5, is ETGVTQSPTHLIKTRGQQVTLRCSSQSGHNTVSWYQQALGQGPQFIFQYYREEENGRGNFPPRFSGLQFPNYSSELNVNALELDDSALYLCASSLDRGGETQYFGPGTRLLVL.

The chain combines TRBV24-1 with TRBJ2-6; the D call may be TRBD1 or TRBD2 (5 bases each). Deletions cut 4 bases from V and 1 base from J, with 10 bases between. Germline V gene sequence: CDR1 KGHDR, CDR2 SFDVKD. This CDR3 has 16 amino acids. CDR3 DNA sequence: TGTGCCACCAGTGACCCAGGGAGATCTGGGGCCAACGTCCTGACTTTC. Translated: CATSDPGRSGANVLTF.

The chain is built from TRBV7-2 and TRBJ2-7; 15 nucleotides match TRBD2. V lost 8 bases to trimming and J lost 4 bases; unmatched junction nucleotides: 3. Germline V lookup: CDR1 SGHTA, CDR2 FQGNSA. The CDR3 is 14 amino acids. In DNA, the CDR3 is TGTGCCAGCGGGACTAGCGGGGGGTTATACGAGCAGTACTTC. Translation: CASGTSGGLYEQYF. The full variable domain, completed using reference TRBV7-2 and TRBJ2-7, is GAGVSQSPSNKVTEKGKDVELRCDPISGHTALYWYRQSLGQGLEFLIYFQGNSAPDKSGLPSDRFSAERTGGSVSTLTIQRTQQEDSAVYLCASGTSGGLYEQYFGPGTRLTVT.

Ten or more counts support this clonotype. This chain uses TRBV9 with TRBJ1-4, with 10 bases fitting TRBD1. The J segment lost 8 bases and the V segment lost 3 bases, leaving 7 bases of the junction unmatched. The CDR3 consists of 15 residues. Per the germline V gene, CDR1 is SGDLS and CDR2 is YYNGEE. The CDR3 protein is CASSARQGAGEKLFF. The CDR3, as DNA: TGTGCCAGCAGCGCCCGACAGGGGGCAGGCGAAAAACTGTTTTTT.

This chain connects TRBV29-1 to TRBJ1-1, with D tentatively TRBD1 (6 bases). This CDR3 region has 14 residues. CDR1 is SQVTM, CDR2 ANQGSEA, per germline. V lost 4 bases, J lost 11 bases, and 23 bases lay in between. This chain's CDR3 is CSVVVRGLTRVAFF. The DNA for the CDR3 is TGCAGCGTTGTGGTCAGGGGCCTGACTCGTGTTGCTTTCTTT.

V and J are TRBV7-9 and TRBJ1-2, with no clear D. The V and J ends lost 2 bases and 4 bases respectively, with 2 bases between them. Germline CDR1 is SEHNR and CDR2 is FQNEAQ (reference sequence). The CDR3 has 11 residues. The CDR3 sequence: CASSLLYGYTF. The CDR3, as DNA: TGTGCCAGCAGCTTACTCTATGGCTACACCTTC.